This T cell receptor beta chain was identified during a study of blood T cells in healthy people across ages. The CDR3 has 15 residues. Primed by a sample-barcoded 5' primer and a J-beta primer mix, a second PCR proceeded for 7 to 11 cycles. Each sample provided no less than 2.5 million CDR3-containing paired-end reads. In TCRdb, the 5' RACE reads were re-called with MiXCR into one record per CDR3 protein. The table records 600,000 to 850,000 distinct CDR3 sequences, about 25% of them present only once. As concerns this clonotype: The antigen remains undetermined.

Study-level results: The study found more naive CD4+ cells and higher diversity in long-lived than aged donors.

These same data were also listed under a study on T cells of mothers and their children.

This sequence was found in a boy younger than 18 in good health. Sequences were obtained from blood. J is TRBJ1-5 and V is TRBV1; TRBD1, as called in the table, went unchecked against the DNA. TRBV1 is designated a pseudogene. This CDR3 reads CTSSQEGDSNQPQHF. CDR3 nucleotides: TGCACCAGCAGCCAAGAAGGGGATAGCAATCAGCCCCAGCATTTT.